This is a list of T cell receptor beta chains from one sample in a study of control samples from healthy donors and cancer patients. Assay: immunoSEQ multiplex PCR; the TCRdb copy retains only in-frame clones and omits some. The table shows roughly 450,000 clones, with 80% to 95% occurring only once. Sequencing input: PBMCs. The receptors come from a middle-aged man with head and neck cancer. The CDR3 runs from the conserved cysteine through the conserved F or W. D genes are given only for firm matches. Clone size is shown for a subset of rows, as once, few, many or a class of expanded clone.

abundance: NA; d_gene: NA; v_gene: TRBV7-3; CDR3aa: CASSLGSGSNEQFF
abundance: NA; d_gene: TRBD1; v_gene: TRBV7-9; CDR3aa: CASSLRDSWGGTQYF
abundance: once; d_gene: NA; v_gene: TRBV2; CDR3aa: CASKTGELFF
abundance: NA; d_gene: NA; v_gene: TRBV29-1; CDR3aa: CSVEPAGFEAFF
abundance: NA; d_gene: NA; v_gene: TRBV30; CDR3aa: CAWTHLPNTEAFF
abundance: NA; d_gene: NA; v_gene: TRBV7-7; CDR3aa: CASRDGGSSGNTIYF
abundance: NA; d_gene: TRBD1; v_gene: TRBV7-9; CDR3aa: CASSGDSSYEQYF
abundance: NA; d_gene: NA; v_gene: TRBV6-6; CDR3aa: CASSYSRPLYEQYF
abundance: once; d_gene: NA; v_gene: TRBV20-1; CDR3aa: CSASYRGGSGANVLTF
abundance: NA; d_gene: NA; v_gene: TRBV10-3; CDR3aa: CAIARDTEAFF
abundance: NA; d_gene: NA; v_gene: TRBV6-5; CDR3aa: CASSWERGSTDTQYF
abundance: NA; d_gene: TRBD1; v_gene: TRBV28; CDR3aa: CASREAGQANSGNTIYF
abundance: NA; d_gene: NA; v_gene: TRBV13; CDR3aa: CASSLGSMGPVIDTQYF
abundance: NA; d_gene: NA; v_gene: TRBV30; CDR3aa: CAWWSRDYGYTF
abundance: NA; d_gene: TRBD2; v_gene: TRBV28; CDR3aa: CASSSQRGPYEQYF
abundance: NA; d_gene: NA; v_gene: TRBV27; CDR3aa: CASTLYAGTEAFF